A single sample is the source of the 13 T cell receptor beta chains below, sequenced in a study of T cell repertoires in cytomegalovirus infection. What these receptors recognize is not known. In TCRdb, the reads were re-called with MiXCR into one record per CDR3 protein. The table lists 700,000 to 950,000 distinct CDR3 sequences, about 33% of them singletons. Here the sequenced sample was cultured CD8+ T cells from PBMCs, taken from culture after CMV antigen stimulation. All receptors derive from a human donor in good health (CMV status not recorded). Some clones in this sample may be carry-over from other donors' samples.

CDR3 in amino acids: CAISPIPGRDTEAFF. Written as DNA, the CDR3 is TGTGCCATCAGTCCTATCCCGGGACGGGACACTGAAGCTTTCTTT. The J gene is TRBJ1-1, the V gene TRBV10-3; D may be TRBD1 (5 bases). The V end was cut by 5 bases, the J end by 3 bases, with 16 bases between. CDR3 size: 15 residues. From germline, CDR1 is ENHRY and CDR2 SYGVKD.

The chain recombines TRBV6-1 with TRBJ1-5; D perhaps matches TRBD1 (5 bases). Germline V gene lookup returns CDR1 MNHNS and CDR2 SASEGT. This CDR3 has 17 residues. V was cut by 0 bases and J by 1 base, with 13 bases left in between. The CDR3 bases are TGTGCCAGCAGTGAAGCAGAGGGGCTGGGGAGCAATCAGCCCCAGCATTTT. This gives the protein CASSEAEGLGSNQPQHF.

This clonotype was observed a few times. This rearrangement joins TRBV2 to TRBJ2-2, with TRBD2 matching 11 bases. V shed 3 bases, J shed 6 bases, and the junction held 3 bases outside the gene matches. This CDR3 contains 15 residues. The V gene's germline CDR1 is SNHLY and CDR2 FYNNEI. The CDR3 nucleotides read TGTGCCAGCAGTGACCCTAGCGGGGGGTCCGGGGAGCTGTTTTTT. This encodes CASSDPSGGSGELFF.

The rearrangement links TRBV27 to TRBJ2-4, with TRBD2 as a possible D gene (5 bases). Trimming removed 4 bases from V and 0 bases from J, with 16 bases in between. CDR3 length: 17 amino acids. Per germline, CDR1 MNHEY and CDR2 SMNVEV (reference sequence). The CDR3 region has the DNA TGTGCCAGCAGTTCCACTCCCGAGGGAATAGCCAAAAACATTCAGTACTTC. It codes for CASSSTPEGIAKNIQYF.

This clonotype showed up just a few times. The chain joins TRBV7-4 to TRBJ1-1, with TRBD1 as a possible D gene (5 bases). The CDR3 is 15 amino acids. Per the germline V gene, CDR1 is SGHVT and CDR2 is SQSDAQ. V shed 5 bases and J shed 5 bases, with 18 bases lying between them. The CDR3 coding sequence is TGTGCCAGCAGCGTCCCTGGGCAGGGCGGGACTGAAGCTTTCTTT. Protein product: CASSVPGQGGTEAFF.

Concerning this clonotype: A read error may account for a junction end that differs from germline. This chain joins TRBV7-4 and TRBJ2-6; 7 bases fit TRBD1. The CDR3 runs 15 residues. Germline V gene data show CDR1 as SGHVT and CDR2 as SQSDAQ. The chain's CDR3 is CASPGGPSGANILTF. The CDR3 nucleotides are TGTGCCAGCCCAGGGGGTCCCTCTGGGGCCAACATCCTGACTTTC. Supplemented by reference TRBV7-4 and TRBJ2-6, the full variable domain reads GAGVSQSPRYKVAKRGRDVALRCDSISGHVTLYWYRQTLGQGSEVLTYSQSDAQRDKSGRPSGRFSAERPERSVSTLKIQRTEQGDSAVYLCASPGGPSGANILTFGAGSRLTVL.

This clonotype was picked up a small number of times. This chain links TRBV7-8 with TRBJ1-1; the match to TRBD1 covers 7 bases. The CDR3 contains 13 residues. The trim removed 8 bases at V and 0 bases at J, leaving 3 bases unmatched. Germline values: CDR1 SGHVS, CDR2 FQNEAQ. As DNA, the CDR3 is TGTGCCAGCGGGACAGATATGAACACTGAAGCTTTCTTT. The encoded protein is CASGTDMNTEAFF.

CDR3 region: CASSLWGVAGSDTQYF. The CDR3 DNA sequence: TGCGCCAGCAGCCTGTGGGGGGTAGCGGGGTCAGATACGCAGTATTTT. The J gene is TRBJ2-3, the V gene TRBV5-1; 8 nucleotides agree with TRBD2. The CDR3 totals 16 residues. V gave up 4 bases and J gave up 4 bases; unmatched junction bases: 11. Per the germline V gene, CDR1 is SGHRS and CDR2 is YFSETQ.

This clonotype was seen more than once but under ten times. The CDR3 bases are TGTGCCAGCAGCTCCCCGGGCCGGGGTGGGACAGATACGCAGTATTTT. Protein sequence: CASSSPGRGGTDTQYF. This sequence joins TRBV7-6 and TRBJ2-3; tentatively, D is TRBD2 (5 bases). Germline V lookup: CDR1 SGHVS, CDR2 FNYEAQ. This CDR3 comprises 16 residues. Trimming shortened V by 4 bases and J by 3 bases, and 17 bases separated the two germline ends.

This clonotype occurred a few times. Here the CDR3 DNA reads TGTGCCAGCAGGTCGGGACAAACGAACACTGAAGCTTTCTTT. It is translated as CASRSGQTNTEAFF. V gene TRBV12-3 or TRBV12-4 combines with J gene TRBJ1-1, with D possibly being TRBD1 (6 bases). This CDR3 has 14 residues. Trimming pared 6 bases from V and 1 base from J, leaving 12 bases between.

The V gene is TRBV7-9, the J gene TRBJ2-3; 7 positions agree with TRBD1. Germline V gives CDR1 SEHNR, CDR2 FQNEAQ (reference sequence). The CDR3 is made up of 13 amino acids. V shed 1 base and J 12 bases; nucleotides not matched to a gene: 7. DNA of the CDR3: TGTGCCAGCAGCTTAGTGGGACAGAACGTCCAGTATTTT. Protein: CASSLVGQNVQYF.

The rearrangement uses TRBV27 and TRBJ1-2; TRBD1 matches at 12 bases. Trimming cost V 1 base and J 7 bases; bases outside gene matches: 7. Per the germline V gene, CDR1 is MNHEY and CDR2 is SMNVEV (reference sequence). The CDR3 is 16 amino acids. In DNA, the CDR3 is TGTGCCAGCAGTTTATTGGGACAGGGGGCATTTGGTGGCTACACCTTC. Protein sequence: CASSLLGQGAFGGYTF.

The V gene is TRBV6-2 or TRBV6-3, the J gene TRBJ1-6; 7 bases fit TRBD1. The CDR3 sequence is 18 residues long. Losses at the gene ends were 5 bases for V and 0 bases for J; bases not matched to a gene: 10. Germline CDR1 reads MNHEY; CDR2 reads SVGEGT. CDR3 protein: CASSEDGTASSYNSPLHF. In DNA, the CDR3 is TGTGCCAGCAGTGAAGATGGGACAGCAAGCTCCTATAATTCACCCCTCCACTTT.